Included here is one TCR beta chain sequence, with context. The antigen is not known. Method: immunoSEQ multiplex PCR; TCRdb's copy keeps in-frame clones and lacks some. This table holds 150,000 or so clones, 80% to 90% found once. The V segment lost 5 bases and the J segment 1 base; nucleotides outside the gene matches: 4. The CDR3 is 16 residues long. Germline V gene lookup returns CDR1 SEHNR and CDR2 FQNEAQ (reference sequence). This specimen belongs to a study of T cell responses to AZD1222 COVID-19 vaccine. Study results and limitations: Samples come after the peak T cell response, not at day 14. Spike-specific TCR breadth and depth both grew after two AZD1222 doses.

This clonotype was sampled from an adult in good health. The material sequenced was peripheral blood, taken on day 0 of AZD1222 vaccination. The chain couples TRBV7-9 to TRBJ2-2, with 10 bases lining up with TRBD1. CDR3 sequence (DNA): TGTGCCAGCAGCCGAGGGGACAGGGGGAACACCGGGGAGCTGTTTTTT. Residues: CASSRGDRGNTGELFF.